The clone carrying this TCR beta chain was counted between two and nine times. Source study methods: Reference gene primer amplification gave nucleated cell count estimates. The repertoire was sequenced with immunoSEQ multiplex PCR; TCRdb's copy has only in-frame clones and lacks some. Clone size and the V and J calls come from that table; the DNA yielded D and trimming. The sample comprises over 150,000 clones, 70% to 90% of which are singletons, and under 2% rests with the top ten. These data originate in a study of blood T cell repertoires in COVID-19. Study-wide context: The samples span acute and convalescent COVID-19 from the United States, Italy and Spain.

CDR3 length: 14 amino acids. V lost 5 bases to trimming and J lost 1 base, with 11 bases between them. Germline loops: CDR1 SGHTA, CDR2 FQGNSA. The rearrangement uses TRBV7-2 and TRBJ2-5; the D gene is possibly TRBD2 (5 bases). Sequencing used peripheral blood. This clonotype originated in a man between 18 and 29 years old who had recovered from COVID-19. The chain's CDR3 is CASSLFSVQETQYF. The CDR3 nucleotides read TGTGCCAGCAGCCTATTTAGCGTCCAAGAGACCCAGTACTTC.